A single TCR beta chain is shown here with its context. A junction end diverges from the germline sequence, so it may reflect a read error. The data stem from a study of OX40 agonist ivuxolimab in advanced cancers. Germline V gene sequence: CDR1 SGHVS, CDR2 FNYEAQ. The CDR3 is 14 residues long. Only in-frame clones appear in the TCRdb table, and some are missing; sequencing was by immunoSEQ multiplex PCR. Of 78,000 or so clones detected, more than 75% appear once; the ten largest clones hold 17%. Sequenced material: CD4+ or CD8+ T cells sorted from blood, taken in a trial of the OX40 agonist ivuxolimab. The J gene is TRBJ2-5, the V gene TRBV7-6; 9 positions match TRBD1. This TCR was sampled from an adult with an advanced solid tumor such as melanoma, head and neck, liver or kidney cancer. CDR3 bases: TGTGCCAGCAGCTTAGACAGGGGGCAAGGGACCCAGTACTTC. This encodes CASSLDRGQGTQYF.